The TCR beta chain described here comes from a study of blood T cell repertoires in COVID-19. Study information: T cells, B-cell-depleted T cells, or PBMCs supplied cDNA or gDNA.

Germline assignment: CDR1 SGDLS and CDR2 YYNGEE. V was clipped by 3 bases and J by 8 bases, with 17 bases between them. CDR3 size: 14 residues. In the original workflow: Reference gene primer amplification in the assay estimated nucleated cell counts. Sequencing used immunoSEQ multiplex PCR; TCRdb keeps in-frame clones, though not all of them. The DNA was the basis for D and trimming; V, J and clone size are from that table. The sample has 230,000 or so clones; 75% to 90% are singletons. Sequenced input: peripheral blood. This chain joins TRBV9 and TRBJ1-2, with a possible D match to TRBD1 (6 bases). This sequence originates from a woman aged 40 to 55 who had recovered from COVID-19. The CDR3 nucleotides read TGTGCCAGCAGCGCACAGGGAGACCTTGGAGGCTACACCTTC. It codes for CASSAQGDLGGYTF.